One sample yielded the 19 T cell receptor beta chains listed below, sequenced in a study of brain T cells in children with intractable seizures. TCRdb keeps only in-frame clones here, not all; method: immunoSEQ multiplex PCR. The data show about 80,000 clones, approximately 90% seen once. The input for sequencing was peripheral blood, taken at surgery. These receptors all come from a girl aged 2 to 9 with Rasmussen encephalitis and intractable seizures.

V and J are TRBV28 and TRBJ1-5; D possibly corresponds to TRBD1 (5 bases). The CDR3 runs 16 residues. Per germline, CDR1 MDHEN and CDR2 SYDVKM. Trimming took 6 bases from V and 0 from J, leaving 15 bases between them. The CDR3 here is CASRQAGGSSNQPQHF. In nucleotides, the CDR3 is TGTGCCAGCAGGCAGGCCGGGGGGAGTAGCAATCAGCCCCAGCATTTT.

The chain links TRBV12-3 or TRBV12-4 to TRBJ2-7; TRBD2 is a possible D gene (5 bases). The length of the CDR3 is 12 residues. V dropped 7 bases and J dropped 6 bases, with 13 bases sitting between them. CDR3 nucleotides: TGTGCCAGCAACCCACCCGAGGGCGAGCAGTACTTC. This translates into CASNPPEGEQYF.

The V and J genes are TRBV27 and TRBJ1-1, with D possibly TRBD1 on 6 matching bases. Germline-derived CDR1 and CDR2 are MNHEY and SMNVEV (reference sequence). The germline V and J ends were trimmed by 2 bases and 4 bases, with 14 bases remaining between them. The CDR3 is made up of 15 amino acids. The CDR3 nucleotides are TGTGCCAGCAGTTTAGGGGGGCCTTCCGTCACTGAAGCTTTCTTT. It yields the protein CASSLGGPSVTEAFF.

The chain has TRBV5-4 and TRBJ1-2; D is possibly TRBD1 (6 bases). The CDR3 spans 19 residues. The germline gives CDR1 SGHNT, CDR2 YYREEE (reference sequence). The V gene lost 1 base and the J gene lost 0 bases, with 22 bases spanning the gap. The CDR3 sequence is CASSLFRVTGFSPNYGYTF. CDR3 nucleotide sequence: TGTGCCAGCAGCTTGTTCCGGGTGACAGGCTTCAGTCCTAACTATGGCTACACCTTC.

This clone was seen a single time. This rearrangement joins TRBV5-1 to TRBJ2-5, with D possibly TRBD2 on 5 matching bases. Germline loops: CDR1 SGHRS, CDR2 YFSETQ. This CDR3 has 17 amino acids. V lost 0 bases and J lost 1, with 16 bases in between. As DNA, the CDR3 is TGCGCCAGCAGCTTGGTGGGGAGTTACCACTTCCAAGAGACCCAGTACTTC. Its protein is CASSLVGSYHFQETQYF.

The chain employs TRBV19 and TRBJ2-1; 8 bases align to TRBD2. Germline values: CDR1 LNHDA, CDR2 SQIVND (reference sequence). J gave up 4 bases and V 6 bases, and 8 bases lay outside the gene matches. The CDR3 runs 15 residues. CDR3 sequence: CASSRPGGPYNEQFF. Here the CDR3 DNA reads TGTGCCAGTAGCCGGCCGGGGGGGCCATACAATGAGCAGTTCTTC.

V usage is TRBV5-1 and J usage is TRBJ2-1; 12 nucleotides agree with TRBD2. V shed 4 bases, J shed 6 bases, and the junction held 8 bases outside the gene matches. The CDR3 is 16 amino acids. The germline CDR1 and CDR2 sequences are SGHRS and YFSETQ. CDR3 nucleotides: TGCGCCAGCAGCCCCTTGACTAGCGGGAGCGGCAATGAGCAGTTCTTC. Translated: CASSPLTSGSGNEQFF. Looking up the rest from reference TRBV5-1 and TRBJ2-1 gives the full variable domain: KAGVTQTPRYLIKTRGQQVTLSCSPISGHRSVSWYQQTPGQGLQFLFEYFSETQRNKGNFPGRFSGRQFSNSRSEMNVSTLELGDSALYLCASSPLTSGSGNEQFFGPGTRLTVL.

The V and J genes are TRBV5-1 and TRBJ1-1; weak D call: TRBD1 (6 bases). Germline lookup yields CDR1 SGHRS and CDR2 YFSETQ. The CDR3 is 14 amino acids. V lost 4 bases, J lost 6 bases, and 16 bases lay in between. DNA of the CDR3: TGCGCCAGCAGCCCCCTGAACAGGGTGTCTGAAGCTTTCTTT. The encoded protein is CASSPLNRVSEAFF.

The V call is TRBV5-1, the J call TRBJ2-7, with D perhaps TRBD1 (5 bases). V lost 0 bases to trimming and J lost 2 bases, with 12 bases between them. The CDR3 consists of 15 residues. The V gene's germline CDR1 is SGHRS and CDR2 YFSETQ. The CDR3 coding sequence is TGCGCCAGCAGCTTGGGAAGGGGTTCGACCTACGAGCAGTACTTC. It translates to CASSLGRGSTYEQYF. The variable domain in full, completed from reference TRBV5-1 and TRBJ2-7, reads KAGVTQTPRYLIKTRGQQVTLSCSPISGHRSVSWYQQTPGQGLQFLFEYFSETQRNKGNFPGRFSGRQFSNSRSEMNVSTLELGDSALYLCASSLGRGSTYEQYFGPGTRLTVT.

The chain links TRBV3-1 (or the pseudogene TRBV3-2) to TRBJ1-4; 10 bases agree with TRBD1. From germline, CDR1 is LGHDT and CDR2 YNNKEL (reference sequence). V shed 4 bases, J shed 8 bases, and the junction held 4 bases outside the gene matches. The CDR3 covers 14 residues. The DNA for the CDR3 is TGTGCCAGCAGCCCGAGGACAGGGGGGGAAAAACTGTTTTTT. It is translated as CASSPRTGGEKLFF.

The V and J genes are TRBV19 and TRBJ2-2; TRBD1 matches 8 bases. The CDR3 extends over 14 amino acids. V shed 7 bases and J 6 bases; nucleotides not matched to a gene: 7. The V gene's germline CDR1 is LNHDA and CDR2 SQIVND (reference sequence). The DNA for the CDR3 is TGTGCCAGTAAGGAGACAGGGGCGCCCGGGGAGCTGTTTTTT. Translated, it gives CASKETGAPGELFF. Full variable domain (outside the CDR3, taken from reference TRBV19 and TRBJ2-2): DGGITQSPKYLFRKEGQNVTLSCEQNLNHDAMYWYRQDPGQGLRLIYYSQIVNDFQKGDIAEGYSVSREKKESFPLTVTSAQKNPTAFYLCASKETGAPGELFFGEGSRLTVL.

V usage is TRBV27 and J usage is TRBJ2-7; TRBD1 matches 9 bases. The CDR3 has 15 residues. The ends lost 5 bases at V and 2 bases at J; junction bases unmatched: 7. CDR1 and CDR2 (germline): MNHEY, SMNVEV (reference sequence). In DNA, the CDR3 is TGTGCCAGCAGTGGTGGGACAGGGAGTCCCTACGAGCAGTACTTC. This gives the protein CASSGGTGSPYEQYF.

This chain links TRBV27 with TRBJ2-1; TRBD1 agrees at 7 bases. The CDR3 contains 14 residues. With V trimmed by 5 bases and J by 2 bases, 3 bases remained unmatched. CDR1 is MNHEY and CDR2 is SMNVEV in the germline V gene (reference sequence). The CDR3 spells CASSAGTAYNEQFF. The DNA of the CDR3 is TGTGCCAGCAGTGCCGGGACAGCCTACAATGAGCAGTTCTTC.

J is TRBJ1-1 and V is TRBV5-4, with a tentative D call TRBD1 (5 bases). The CDR3 is 14 residues long. V was shortened by 1 base and J by 8 bases, with 15 bases between the two germline ends. Germline V gene data show CDR1 as SGHNT and CDR2 as YYREEE (reference sequence). The CDR3 DNA is TGTGCCAGCAGCTTGTGGGACGGGACTAGAGAAGCTTTCTTT. Translated: CASSLWDGTREAFF. Using reference TRBV5-4 and TRBJ1-1 for the parts outside the CDR3, the full variable domain is ETGVTQSPTHLIKTRGQQVTLRCSSQSGHNTVSWYQQALGQGPQFIFQYYREEENGRGNFPPRFSGLQFPNYSSELNVNALELDDSALYLCASSLWDGTREAFFGQGTRLTVV.

The chain links TRBV19 to TRBJ2-1; D might be TRBD1 (6 bases). CDR3 length: 15 amino acids. Trimming pared 6 bases from V and 7 bases from J, leaving 19 bases between. The germline V gene has CDR1 LNHDA and CDR2 SQIVND (reference sequence). The CDR3 here is CASRPGVWKINEQFF. The CDR3 DNA reads as TGTGCCAGTAGACCAGGGGTATGGAAGATAAATGAGCAGTTCTTC.

The V and J genes are TRBV28 and TRBJ1-5; D might be TRBD1 (5 bases). Trimming removed 5 bases from V and 1 base from J, with 9 bases in between. Per germline, CDR1 MDHEN and CDR2 SYDVKM. The CDR3 has 14 residues. The DNA of the CDR3 is TGTGCCAGCAGTCAGACAGTAAGCAATCAGCCCCAGCATTTT. Amino acids: CASSQTVSNQPQHF.

The chain combines TRBV10-2 with TRBJ1-4; D call uncertain. Trimming took off 10 bases at V and 4 bases at J, with 13 bases between the two ends. Germline CDR1 reads WSHSY; CDR2 reads SAAADI. The CDR3 runs 13 residues. CDR3 amino acids: CAILSAFNEKLFF. As DNA, the CDR3 is TGCGCCATTCTATCGGCCTTTAATGAAAAACTGTTTTTT.

On this clone itself: The CDR3 ends on some other residue instead of the conserved phenylalanine or tryptophan, so this is likely a read error. The chain joins TRBV7-9 to TRBJ1-1, with D hard to call. Germline V gene sequence: CDR1 SEHNR, CDR2 FQNEAQ (reference sequence). The ends were cut back, 4 bases at V and 0 bases at J, with 9 bases in the middle. This CDR3 has 14 amino acids. CDR3: CASSSRTVNTEAFL. Written as DNA, the CDR3 is TGTGCCAGCAGCTCTCGGACGGTGAACACTGAAGCTTTCCTT.

Written as DNA, the CDR3 is TGTGCCAGCAGTTTGGACACCGGGGAGCTGTTTTTT. Translating it yields CASSLDTGELFF. The rearrangement uses TRBV28 and TRBJ2-2; no definite D call. The CDR3 is 12 amino acids. The V gene lost 3 bases and the J gene lost 3 bases, with 2 bases spanning the gap. Germline V gives CDR1 MDHEN, CDR2 SYDVKM.